This T cell receptor beta chain was found in a study of response to subunit inactivated influenza vaccine listed by TCRdb under 2018. With respect to the entire study: The study used deep quantitative T cell receptor repertoire profiling to track responses to a trivalent subunit inactivated influenza vaccine. Broader findings and caveats from the paper: The authors suggested that each seasonal influenza vaccination may recruit only a limited number of new T cells.

Sequences KGHDR (CDR1) and SFDVKD (CDR2) are obtained from the germline V gene. From its cysteine to its phenylalanine, the CDR3 spans 11 amino acids. The kept DNA is CDR3 alone, 33 bases in frame from the first base. V lost 2 bases and J lost 15 bases; the stretch between them is 10 bases long. The method was RT-PCR. The listed sequencing device is Illumina HiSeq 2500. In-frame beta chains were kept once TCRdb had trimmed the public reads at Q25 with fastp and called clones with MiXCR. Duplicate CDR3 protein sequences are folded into a single record with the most common DNA and genes. For this sample the table gives about 780,000 distinct CDR3 sequences, of which about 18% were detected only once. The ten largest clones take up about a tenth of the sample. About this clonotype: Its antigen is still unknown. It has no much larger one-base neighbor in the sample; base qualities were not kept.

The rearranged chain carries TRBV24-1 and TRBJ2-1; tentative D gene TRBD2, with 5 bases matching. The receptor's source is a man aged 50 to 60 who received an inactivated influenza vaccine. Donor details come from another sample of the same person, matched by shared clones. Sequencing was performed on PBMCs from blood, taken around 5 days after vaccination. In nucleotide form, the sequence is TGTGCCACCAGTGATTCACTAGATGTGTTCTTC. This gives the protein CATSDSLDVFF.